These T cell receptor beta chains were read from a single sample in a study of metastatic and nonmetastatic thyroid tumors. TCRdb reprocessed the PCR reads using MiXCR. The table lists 20,000 to 25,000 clones, roughly 24% of them singletons. The material sequenced was tumor tissue. The receptors shown here come from a female donor with papillary thyroid cancer or a benign thyroid nodule (not recorded which). Some clones in this sample may be carry-over from other donors' samples. The CDR3 runs from the conserved cysteine through the conserved F or W. A D gene is named only where the DNA matches it firmly. Some rows mark clone size as missing; the rest say once, few, many or name a class of expanded clone.

clone_size	d_call	j_call	v_call	cdr3_length	cdr3_aa	cdr3_nt
many	TRBD1	TRBJ2-7	TRBV12-3/TRBV12-4	14	CASGLRGLDYEQYF	TGTGCCAGCGGGCTCAGGGGGCTGGACTACGAGCAGTACTTC
many	TRBD1	TRBJ2-3	TRBV19	17	CASSPNIGQANTDTQYF	TGTGCCAGTAGCCCTAACATCGGACAGGCCAACACAGATACGCAGTATTTT
many	.	TRBJ2-1	TRBV6-4	14	CASSAGGGNNEQFF	TGTGCCAGCAGTGCAGGGGGAGGGAACAATGAGCAGTTCTTC
.	.	TRBJ1-2	TRBV3-1	14	CASSPGTQVYGYTF	TGTGCCAGCAGTCCAGGGACGCAGGTTTATGGCTACACCTTC
.	.	TRBJ2-1	TRBV6-2/TRBV6-3	11	CASNEGVAQFF	TGTGCCAGCAACGAGGGAGTAGCCCAGTTCTTC
few	.	TRBJ1-2	TRBV29-1	13	CSVVYSVPYGYTF	TGCAGCGTTGTATACAGTGTGCCCTATGGCTACACCTTC
many	.	TRBJ2-1	TRBV10-2	13	CASSAIAYNEQFF	TGCGCCAGCAGTGCCATAGCGTACAATGAGCAGTTCTTC
medium-sized	.	TRBJ1-3	TRBV5-1	16	CASSLDRHPSGNTIYF	TGCGCCAGCAGCTTGGACAGACACCCCTCTGGAAACACCATATATTTT
many	.	TRBJ1-2	TRBV9	14	CASSVGEGTYGYTF	TGTGCCAGCAGCGTAGGGGAGGGAACCTATGGCTACACCTTC
.	TRBD2	TRBJ2-7	TRBV20-1	18	CSGTQFGLAGKHSYEQYF	TGCAGTGGGACACAATTCGGACTAGCGGGAAAACATTCCTACGAGCAGTACTTC
.	TRBD2	TRBJ2-1	TRBV20-1	16	CSARAPVLAGGNEQFF	TGCAGTGCTAGAGCCCCGGTGTTAGCGGGAGGCAATGAGCAGTTCTTC
.	TRBD1	TRBJ2-7	TRBV20-1	13	CSAPGTDSYEQYF	TGCAGTGCCCCCGGGACAGATTCCTACGAGCAGTACTTC
.	TRBD2	TRBJ2-1	TRBV11-1	18	CASSLAGASGRARNEQFF	TGTGCCAGCAGCCTAGCAGGCGCTAGCGGGAGGGCCAGGAATGAGCAGTTCTTC
many	.	TRBJ2-3	TRBV2	19	CASSEGTGGPFSSTDTQYF	TGTGCCAGCAGTGAAGGGACAGGAGGGCCCTTTTCTAGCACAGATACGCAGTATTTT
medium-sized	TRBD2	TRBJ2-1	TRBV10-2	17	CASSGHSGRASDNEQFF	TGCGCCAGCAGTGGCCATAGCGGGAGGGCCAGCGACAATGAGCAGTTCTTC
many	.	TRBJ1-1	TRBV5-4	18	CASSLHTGFGGQNTEAFF	TGTGCCAGCAGCTTGCATACCGGATTTGGGGGGCAGAACACTGAAGCTTTCTTT
medium-sized	.	TRBJ1-1	TRBV19	13	CASKGPLNTEAFF	TGTGCCAGTAAGGGACCGCTGAACACTGAAGCTTTCTTT
many	TRBD1	TRBJ2-2	TRBV7-6	15	CASSLGTGAAGELFF	TGTGCCAGCAGCTTAGGGACAGGGGCGGCCGGGGAGCTGTTTTTT
few	.	TRBJ2-1	TRBV27	17	CASSTCAGSRSHNEQFF	TGTGCCAGCAGTACCTGTGCGGGAAGCAGGTCCCACAATGAGCAGTTCTTC
.	TRBD2	TRBJ2-1	TRBV11-2	16	CASSFVRLAGADEQFF	TGTGCCAGCAGCTTCGTGCGACTAGCGGGAGCCGATGAGCAGTTCTTC
.	.	TRBJ2-2	TRBV5-1	14	CASTFGGRTGELFF	TGCGCCAGCACGTTTGGGGGTCGCACCGGGGAGCTGTTTTTT
many	.	TRBJ1-2	TRBV6-2/TRBV6-3	15	CASSLAESPNYGYTF	TGTGCCAGCAGTTTGGCGGAGAGTCCCAACTATGGCTACACCTTC
few	.	TRBJ2-7	TRBV11-2	17	CASSLDPGRLAPNEQYF	TGTGCCAGCAGCTTAGATCCTGGCAGATTGGCACCCAACGAGCAGTACTTC
.	.	TRBJ2-1	TRBV9	13	CASTKEGVNEQFF	TGTGCCAGCACTAAAGAGGGGGTGAATGAGCAGTTCTTC
many	TRBD2	TRBJ2-1	TRBV7-9	15	CASSFASGRAHEQFF	TGTGCCAGCAGCTTTGCAAGCGGGAGGGCGCATGAGCAGTTCTTC
many	.	TRBJ1-6	TRBV20-1	13	CSARAFTNSPLHF	TGCAGTGCTAGGGCCTTTACCAATTCACCCCTCCACTTT
.	.	TRBJ1-1	TRBV6-8	17	CASIYCLFGGTVTEAFF	TGTGCCAGCATTTACTGTCTCTTCGGGGGTACGGTTACTGAAGCTTTCTTT
few	.	TRBJ1-6	TRBV28	12	CASTLPRGSLHF	TGTGCCAGCACCCTCCCCCGGGGCTCCCTCCACTTT
medium-sized	TRBD1	TRBJ2-1	TRBV6-1	15	CASKSGTGVGGEQFF	TGTGCCAGCAAATCCGGGACAGGGGTTGGGGGTGAGCAGTTCTTC
many	.	TRBJ2-5	TRBV18	12	CASSPGGETQYF	TGTGCCAGCTCCCCGGGCGGAGAGACCCAGTACTTC
few	TRBD1	TRBJ2-5	TRBV6-1	14	CAIDPGTGAETHYF	TGTGCCATCGACCCCGGGACAGGGGCGGAGACCCATTACTTC
medium-sized	.	TRBJ1-5	TRBV4-1	16	CASSYSKGNSNQPQHF	TGCGCCAGCAGCTATTCAAAGGGGAATAGCAATCAGCCCCAGCATTTT
many	TRBD1	TRBJ2-1	TRBV12-3/TRBV12-4	14	CASSFNRGFNEQFF	TGTGCCAGCAGTTTTAACAGGGGGTTTAATGAGCAGTTCTTC
many	TRBD2	TRBJ2-2	TRBV11-2	17	CASSSQSGRARTGELFF	TGTGCCAGCAGCTCCCAAAGCGGGAGGGCTCGCACCGGGGAGCTGTTTTTT
many	.	TRBJ2-5	TRBV3-1	11	CASSQYETQYF	TGTGCCAGCAGCCAATACGAGACCCAGTACTTC
.	.	TRBJ2-1	TRBV6-1	15	CASRTDYVAYNEQFF	TGTGCCAGCCGGACCGACTACGTGGCCTACAATGAGCAGTTCTTC
.	.	TRBJ1-2	TRBV20-1	12	CSAMTGNYGYTF	TGCAGTGCTATGACAGGTAACTATGGCTACACCTTC
many	.	TRBJ1-1	TRBV6-2/TRBV6-3	13	CASSYRGFSEAFF	TGTGCCAGCAGTTACCGAGGGTTTTCTGAAGCTTTCTTT
.	TRBD2	TRBJ2-1	TRBV20-1	13	CSARGGNYNEQFF	TGCAGTGCTAGGGGGGGGAACTACAATGAGCAGTTCTTC
.	.	TRBJ2-3	TRBV4-2	18	CASSPNSLVWGRTDTQYF	TGTGCCAGCAGCCCGAATAGCCTAGTATGGGGGAGGACAGATACGCAGTATTTT
many	.	TRBJ2-1	TRBV7-2	15	CASSLGQTRVNEQFF	TGTGCCAGCAGCTTAGGGCAGACCCGAGTTAATGAGCAGTTCTTC